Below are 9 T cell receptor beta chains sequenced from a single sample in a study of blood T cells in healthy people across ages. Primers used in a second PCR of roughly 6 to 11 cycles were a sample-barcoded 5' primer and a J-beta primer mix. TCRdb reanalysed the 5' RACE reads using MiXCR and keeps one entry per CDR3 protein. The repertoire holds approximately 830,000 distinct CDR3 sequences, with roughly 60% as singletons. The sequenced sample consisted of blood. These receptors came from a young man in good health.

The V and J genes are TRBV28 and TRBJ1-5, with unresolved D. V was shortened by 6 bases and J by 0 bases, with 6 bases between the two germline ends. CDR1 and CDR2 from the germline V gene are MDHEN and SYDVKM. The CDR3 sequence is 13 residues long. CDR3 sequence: CASRRGSNQPQHF. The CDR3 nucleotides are TGTGCCAGCAGGCGGGGTAGCAATCAGCCCCAGCATTTT.

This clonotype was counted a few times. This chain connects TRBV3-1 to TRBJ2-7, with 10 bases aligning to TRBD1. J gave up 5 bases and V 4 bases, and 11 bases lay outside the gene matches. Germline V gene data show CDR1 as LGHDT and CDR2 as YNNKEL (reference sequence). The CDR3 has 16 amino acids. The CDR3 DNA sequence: TGTGCCAGCAGCCTTGGGGGTCCGGGACAGGGGAACGAGCAGTACTTC. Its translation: CASSLGGPGQGNEQYF.

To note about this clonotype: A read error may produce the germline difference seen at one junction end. The CDR3 sequence: CAGSQDPGVEKLFF. The CDR3 DNA sequence: TGTGCCGGCAGCCAAGACCCAGGGGTGGAAAAACTGTTTTTT. V is TRBV4-2 and J is TRBJ1-4; D possibly corresponds to TRBD1 (6 bases). Germline V gene data show CDR1 as LGHNA and CDR2 as YNFKEQ. The CDR3 contains 14 residues.

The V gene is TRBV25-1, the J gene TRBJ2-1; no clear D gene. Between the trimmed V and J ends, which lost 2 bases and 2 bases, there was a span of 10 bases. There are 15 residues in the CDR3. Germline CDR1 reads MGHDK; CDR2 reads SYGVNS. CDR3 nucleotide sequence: TGTGCCAGCAGTGAAACGAAAAACCCCTACAATGAGCAGTTCTTC. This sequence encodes CASSETKNPYNEQFF.

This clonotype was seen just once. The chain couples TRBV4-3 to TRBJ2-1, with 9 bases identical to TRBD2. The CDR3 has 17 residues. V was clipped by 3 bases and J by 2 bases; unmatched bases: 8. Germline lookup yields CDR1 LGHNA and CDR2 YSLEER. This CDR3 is CASSHGGGARAYNEQFF. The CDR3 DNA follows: TGCGCCAGCAGCCATGGCGGGGGGGCAAGGGCCTACAATGAGCAGTTCTTC.

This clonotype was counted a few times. This CDR3 is CASSRLAGTDPYEQYF. As DNA, the CDR3 is TGCGCCAGCAGCCGACTGGCCGGGACAGACCCCTACGAGCAGTACTTC. This chain joins TRBV4-3 and TRBJ2-7, with 7 bases fitting TRBD1. The CDR3 has 16 amino acids. The V segment lost 4 bases and the J segment 2 bases; nucleotides outside the gene matches: 11. The V gene's germline CDR1 is LGHNA and CDR2 YSLEER.

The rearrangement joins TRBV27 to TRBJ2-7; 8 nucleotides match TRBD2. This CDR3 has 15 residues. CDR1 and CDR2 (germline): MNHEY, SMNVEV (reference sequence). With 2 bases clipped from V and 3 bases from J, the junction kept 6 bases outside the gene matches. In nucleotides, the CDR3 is TGTGCCAGCAGTTTAAAGCAGCGGGGGATCTACGAGCAGTACTTC. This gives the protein CASSLKQRGIYEQYF.

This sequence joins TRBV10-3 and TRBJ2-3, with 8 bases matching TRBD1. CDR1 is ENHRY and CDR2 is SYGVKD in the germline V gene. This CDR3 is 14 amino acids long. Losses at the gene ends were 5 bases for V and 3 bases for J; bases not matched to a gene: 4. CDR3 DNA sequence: TGTGCCATCAGTCCCCGACAGGGGACAGATACGCAGTATTTT. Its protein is CAISPRQGTDTQYF.

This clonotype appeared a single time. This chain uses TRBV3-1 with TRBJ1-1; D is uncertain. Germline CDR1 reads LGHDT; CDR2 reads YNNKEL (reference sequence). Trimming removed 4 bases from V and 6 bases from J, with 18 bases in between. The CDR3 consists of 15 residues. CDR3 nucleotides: TGTGCCAGCAGCCGCTTACAGCTTCTATCCCCTGAAGCTTTCTTT. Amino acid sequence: CASSRLQLLSPEAFF.